This paragraph covers one TCR beta chain sequence. No cognate antigen has been identified for it. No base qualities exist here, and no much larger clone lies one base off it. This record belongs to a study of lymphopenia after photon versus proton radiotherapy (dated by TCRdb to 2018 to 2020). Notes on the research overall: The study compared the immunological effects of photon versus proton radiation therapy in patients with gastrointestinal tumors who developed high-grade lymphopenia. The 15 to 25 patients in the cohort had gastrointestinal tumors, were treated with either photon or proton therapy, and subsequently developed lymphopenia. The study was designed to characterize how the impact on the immune system differs between the two radiation modalities. The full study reports these points: The survival association was assessed only in patients who died, and better survival with proton therapy was presented by the authors as a possibility rather than a demonstrated result. Relative stability during treatment was observed in proton-treated patients, whereas loss of naive T cells and TCR diversity and gain of effector/memory populations were observed in photon-treated patients. Among patients across the cohort who died, overall survival time showed an inverse correlation with a larger post-nadir drop in TCR diversity. After the lymphocyte count nadir, oligoclonal expansion, especially of CD8+ Temra cells, was observed in photon-treated repertoires, and the drop in diversity was driven by this expansion.

Libraries were built with the immunoSEQ multiplex PCR assay. T cell repertoires were profiled by deep sequencing of rearranged TCR beta loci, alongside multiparametric flow cytometry. Sourced from immuneACCESS, this table was stored by TCRdb with only in-frame sequences that have V and J called. A share of the clones is absent; for the studies checked, an unresolved V gene accounts for under half, and the remainder has no known explanation. This sample lists fewer than 50,000 clones; 85% to 90% were detected once. Approximately 2.1% of the sample is in the top ten clones. Trimming at the junction amounts to 2 bases on V and 7 bases on J, and the germline ends lie 4 bases apart. From the cysteine through the phenylalanine, the CDR3 covers 12 amino acids. The read is trimmed to its CDR3 DNA, 36 bases read in frame from base 1. According to the germline V gene (reference sequence), CDR1 reads SGHNT and CDR2 reads YYREEE.

The source material was peripheral blood, sampled from a patient treated with photon-based radiotherapy. The receptor comes from a man between 40 and 49 years old with gastric cancer. This chain is built from TRBV5-4 and TRBJ1-6, with the identity of the D gene unclear. At the DNA level, the sequence is TGTGCCAGCAGCTTTGGGAATTCACCCCTCCACTTT. It is translated as CASSFGNSPLHF.